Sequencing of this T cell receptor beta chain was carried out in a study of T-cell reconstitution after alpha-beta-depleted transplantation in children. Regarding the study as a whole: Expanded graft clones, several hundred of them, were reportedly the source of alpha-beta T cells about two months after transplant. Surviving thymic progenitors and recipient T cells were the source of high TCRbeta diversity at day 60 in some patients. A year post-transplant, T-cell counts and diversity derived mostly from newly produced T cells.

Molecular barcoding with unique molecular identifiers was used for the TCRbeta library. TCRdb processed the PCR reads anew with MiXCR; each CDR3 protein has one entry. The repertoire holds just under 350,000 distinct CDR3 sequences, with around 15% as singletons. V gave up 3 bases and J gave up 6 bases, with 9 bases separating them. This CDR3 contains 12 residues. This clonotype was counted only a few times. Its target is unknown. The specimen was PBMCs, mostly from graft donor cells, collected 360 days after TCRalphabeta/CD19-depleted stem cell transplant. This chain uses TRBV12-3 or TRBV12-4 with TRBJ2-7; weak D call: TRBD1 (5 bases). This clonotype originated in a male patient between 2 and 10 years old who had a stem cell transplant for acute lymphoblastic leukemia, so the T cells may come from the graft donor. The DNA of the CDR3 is TGTGCCAGCAGTTTTTCAGGGCCCGAGCAGTACTTC. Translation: CASSFSGPEQYF.